Presented here are 7 T cell receptor beta chains from one specimen sequenced in a study of T cell responses to AZD1222 COVID-19 vaccine. The method was immunoSEQ multiplex PCR; TCRdb's version includes in-frame clones alone and lacks a portion of them. The table lists approximately 160,000 clones, about nine tenths of them singletons. This specimen consisted of peripheral blood, obtained on day 0 of AZD1222 vaccination. These receptors were obtained from an adult in good health.

This chain links TRBV18 with TRBJ1-1, with D perhaps TRBD1 (5 bases). Germline lookup yields CDR1 KGHSH and CDR2 LQKENI. Deletions cut 4 bases from V and 10 bases from J, with 16 bases between. The CDR3 has 13 residues. CDR3 DNA: TGTGCCAGCTCACAAGACAGTGACGCTTCAGCTTTCTTT. Encoded protein: CASSQDSDASAFF.

The rearrangement uses TRBV18 and TRBJ2-3; 9 bases agree with TRBD1. From germline, CDR1 is KGHSH and CDR2 LQKENI. The CDR3 is 15 residues long. V was pared by 6 bases and J by 4 bases, with 8 bases of the junction left unmatched. This CDR3 reads CASSLRDREADTQYF. For the CDR3, the DNA is TGTGCCAGCTCCCTCCGGGACAGGGAGGCAGATACGCAGTATTTT.

This rearrangement joins TRBV28 to TRBJ2-6; 8 bases map to TRBD1. CDR1 is MDHEN, CDR2 SYDVKM, per germline. J gave up 0 bases and V 5 bases, and 6 bases lay outside the gene matches. CDR3 length equals 17 residues. The CDR3 DNA reads as TGTGCCAGCAGTAAGGACAGGGATTTCTCTGGGGCCAACGTCCTGACTTTC. Its protein is CASSKDRDFSGANVLTF.

J is TRBJ1-2 and V is TRBV27; D call uncertain. The V gene lost 5 bases and the J gene lost 4 bases, with 14 bases spanning the gap. The CDR3 has 14 residues. CDR1 and CDR2 from the germline V gene are MNHEY and SMNVEV (reference sequence). The CDR3 is CASSPSSLGYGYTF. CDR3 DNA sequence: TGTGCCAGCAGTCCCTCTTCTTTGGGCTATGGCTACACCTTC.

The chain links TRBV30 to TRBJ1-5; no firm D call. Trimming removed 0 bases from V and 0 bases from J, with 12 bases in between. This CDR3 spans 16 amino acids. Germline V gene lookup returns CDR1 GTSNPN and CDR2 SVGIG (reference sequence). The CDR3: CAWSVSSISSNQPQHF. CDR3 nucleotides: TGTGCCTGGAGTGTATCCAGCATCTCTAGCAATCAGCCCCAGCATTTT.

The V call is TRBV29-1, the J call TRBJ1-1; tentative D call: TRBD1 (6 bases). The length of the CDR3 is 13 residues. CDR1 and CDR2 (germline): SQVTM, ANQGSEA. V lost 3 bases to trimming and J lost 1 base, with 9 bases between them. Here the CDR3 DNA reads TGCAGCGTTGAGTCGACAGGGAACACTGAAGCTTTCTTT. Amino acids: CSVESTGNTEAFF. The variable domain in full, completed from reference TRBV29-1 and TRBJ1-1, reads SAVISQKPSRDICQRGTSLTIQCQVDSQVTMMFWYRQQPGQSLTLIATANQGSEATYESGFVIDKFPISRPNLTFSTLTVSNMSPEDSSIYLCSVESTGNTEAFFGQGTRLTVV.

This clone was counted between two and nine times. This chain connects TRBV3-1 (or the pseudogene TRBV3-2) to TRBJ1-6, with 7 nucleotides matching TRBD1. The CDR3 is 14 amino acids. Germline V gives CDR1 LGHDT, CDR2 YNNKEL (reference sequence). After removal of 2 bases from V and 7 bases from J, the junction contained 2 bases not matched to a gene. The CDR3 nucleotides are TGTGCCAGCAGCCAACGGGACAGAAATTCACCCCTCCACTTT. Protein product: CASSQRDRNSPLHF.